This TCR beta chain was documented in a study of Graves' ophthalmopathy and Graves' hyperthyroidism. There are many counts of this clonotype. Investigators amplified TCR beta CDR3 regions from RNA transcripts. HTBI primers primed a first-round RT-PCR, and a second-round multiplex PCR followed. Via MiXCR, TCRdb re-called the multiplex PCR reads, giving one row per CDR3 protein. This table has roughly 230,000 distinct CDR3 sequences, under 25% appearing once. This receptor was obtained from a woman aged 50 to 60 with Graves' ophthalmopathy. Sequencing was done on a sample of peripheral blood.

CDR3 region: CASSRTPENEQYF. The CDR3 bases are TGTGCCAGCAGTAGGACTCCGGAAAACGAGCAGTACTTC. The chain combines TRBV6-1 with TRBJ2-7, with D possibly being TRBD2 (5 bases). V lost 5 bases, J lost 5 bases, and 13 bases lay in between. From germline, CDR1 is MNHNS and CDR2 SASEGT. This CDR3 is 13 amino acids long.